The 30 T cell receptor beta chains listed next were all sequenced from one sample in a study of CD8 T cells in ankylosing spondylitis. Via MiXCR, TCRdb re-called the 5' RACE reads, giving one row per CDR3 protein. The sample holds approximately 300,000 distinct CDR3 sequences, 20% seen once. The material sequenced was blood, either unsorted or a sorted T cell fraction (not recorded which). The source of these receptors is a male donor with ankylosing spondylitis or in good health (not recorded which).

This clonotype was found many times. The chain links TRBV29-1 to TRBJ1-1; maybe TRBD1 (5 bases). The CDR3 runs 16 residues. Per the germline V gene, CDR1 is SQVTM and CDR2 is ANQGSEA. The V and J ends lost 4 bases and 0 bases respectively, with 18 bases between them. The CDR3 nucleotides are TGCAGCGTTGGCAGCGAAAAGGGGATCATGAACACTGAAGCTTTCTTT. It translates to CSVGSEKGIMNTEAFF.

The chain employs TRBV12-3 or TRBV12-4 and TRBJ2-1; D gene uncertain. The V end lost 5 bases, the J end lost 3 bases, and 8 bases lay between the germline ends. CDR3 size: 13 residues. The CDR3 bases are TGTGCCAGCAGTCGGCACCACTACAATGAGCAGTTCTTC. Protein sequence: CASSRHHYNEQFF.

This clonotype was seen many times. This chain joins TRBV10-3 and TRBJ2-3, with D perhaps TRBD2 (6 bases). CDR3 length: 15 amino acids. Per the germline V gene, CDR1 is ENHRY and CDR2 is SYGVKD. Trimming removed 4 bases from V and 3 bases from J, with 14 bases in between. CDR3 nucleotide sequence: TGTGCCATCAGTGCCGGGGGTCAGGGAACAGATACGCAGTATTTT. This codes for CAISAGGQGTDTQYF.

This clonotype was seen many times. The V and J genes are TRBV30 and TRBJ1-1, with D possibly being TRBD1 (6 bases). The V end lost 1 base, the J end lost 2 bases, and 8 bases lay between the germline ends. The CDR3 runs 13 residues. Germline V gives CDR1 GTSNPN, CDR2 SVGIG (reference sequence). CDR3 sequence (DNA): TGTGCCTGGAGTGAACAGGGTAACACTGAAGCTTTCTTT. Its protein is CAWSEQGNTEAFF.

The table lists this clonotype with a few counts. The chain links TRBV4-2 to TRBJ2-3; 8 nucleotides align to TRBD2. J gave up 2 bases and V 1 base, and 2 bases lay outside the gene matches. From germline, CDR1 is LGHNA and CDR2 YNFKEQ. CDR3 length: 15 amino acids. Written as DNA, the CDR3 is TGTGCCAGCAGCCAAGTTAGCGGGGCCACAGATACGCAGTATTTT. Translation gives CASSQVSGATDTQYF.

This clonotype was detected a few times. The chain uses TRBV12-3 or TRBV12-4 and TRBJ2-2; D assignment may be TRBD1 or TRBD2 (6 bases each). V was shortened by 6 bases and J by 0 bases, with 17 bases between the two germline ends. The CDR3 consists of 17 residues. The CDR3 region is CASRIGSGGPNTGELFF. DNA for the CDR3: TGTGCCAGCAGGATAGGGTCCGGGGGCCCGAACACCGGGGAGCTGTTTTTT.

The chain uses TRBV7-9 and TRBJ2-5; D unresolved. The CDR3 contains 13 residues. The V gene lost 5 bases and the J gene lost 5 bases, with 12 bases spanning the gap. The germline V gene has CDR1 SEHNR and CDR2 FQNEAQ (reference sequence). CDR3 sequence (DNA): TGTGCCAGCAGCCCAAGGATTTATGAGACCCAGTACTTC. Its translation: CASSPRIYETQYF. The whole variable domain, filled in from reference TRBV7-9 and TRBJ2-5, reads DTGVSQNPRHKITKRGQNVTFRCDPISEHNRLYWYRQTLGQGPEFLTYFQNEAQLEKSRLLSDRFSAERPKGSFSTLEIQRTEQGDSAMYLCASSPRIYETQYFGPGTRLLVL.

The chain recombines TRBV3-1 with TRBJ2-1; D not resolved. The germline V and J ends were trimmed by 4 bases and 7 bases, with 11 bases remaining between them. The CDR3 covers 13 residues. CDR1 and CDR2 from the germline V gene are LGHDT and YNNKEL (reference sequence). The CDR3 DNA follows: TGTGCCAGCAGCCGAAGAAGGGTGAATGAGCAGTTCTTC. This sequence encodes CASSRRRVNEQFF.

The table lists this clonotype with a few counts. The chain combines TRBV18 with TRBJ2-7; D may be TRBD1 or TRBD2 (5 bases each). V gave up 6 bases and J gave up 0 bases, with 9 bases separating them. This CDR3 contains 13 residues. CDR1 and CDR2 from the germline V gene are KGHSH and LQKENI. CDR3 region: CASSPGRSYEQYV. The CDR3 bases are TGTGCCAGCTCTCCGGGACGCTCCTACGAGCAGTACGTC.

V and J are TRBV20-1 and TRBJ1-5; D call uncertain. This CDR3 has 13 residues. Trimming left V 3 bases short and J 5 bases short, with 11 bases between. Germline CDR1 reads DFQATT; CDR2 reads SNEGSKA (reference sequence). CDR3 coding DNA: TGCAGTGCTAGGGCAACTGACTATCAGCCCCAGCATTTT. Its protein is CSARATDYQPQHF.

In this sample, this clonotype turned up once. The J gene is TRBJ2-1, the V gene TRBV5-1; D is unresolved. Trimming shortened V by 1 base and J by 0 bases, and 14 bases separated the two germline ends. The CDR3 runs 17 residues. CDR1 is SGHRS, CDR2 YFSETQ, per germline. The CDR3 spells CASSLSGGRSSYNEQFF. The CDR3 coding sequence is TGCGCCAGCAGCTTGTCGGGCGGCCGAAGCTCCTACAATGAGCAGTTCTTC.

This clonotype was counted many times. V gene TRBV11-2 combines with J gene TRBJ2-5, with a tentative D call TRBD1 (5 bases). V lost 0 bases to trimming and J lost 5 bases, with 19 bases between them. Germline CDR1 is SGHAT and CDR2 is FQNNGV. This CDR3 spans 17 amino acids. CDR3 amino acids: CASSLDQPFRAWETQYF. The CDR3 nucleotides read TGTGCCAGCAGCTTAGATCAACCATTCAGGGCTTGGGAGACCCAGTACTTC.

This clonotype was counted a few times. The chain uses TRBV9 and TRBJ2-6; weak D call: TRBD2 (6 bases). Per the germline V gene, CDR1 is SGDLS and CDR2 is YYNGEE. V dropped 1 base and J dropped 2 bases, with 13 bases sitting between them. The CDR3 covers 17 residues. CDR3 bases: TGTGCCAGCAGCGTACGCCGCTCGGGGGCTGGGGCCAACGTCCTGACTTTC. Translation gives CASSVRRSGAGANVLTF.

The rearrangement uses TRBV4-2 and TRBJ1-2; D ambiguous. Germline CDR1 and CDR2: LGHNA and YNFKEQ. V dropped 0 bases and J dropped 6 bases, with 11 bases sitting between them. This CDR3 is 14 amino acids long. DNA for the CDR3: TGTGCCAGCAGCCAAGATTGGCAGGACCATGGCTACACCTTC. Amino acids: CASSQDWQDHGYTF.

The chain uses TRBV7-8 and TRBJ2-1; D call uncertain. Germline CDR1 reads SGHVS; CDR2 reads FQNEAQ. V lost 0 bases and J 2 bases, leaving 8 bases between the germline ends. This CDR3 comprises 15 residues. CDR3 loop: CASSLAERPYNEQFF. The DNA for the CDR3 is TGTGCCAGCAGCTTAGCGGAGAGGCCCTACAATGAGCAGTTCTTC.

This sequence joins TRBV11-2 and TRBJ2-1, with a weak D call TRBD1 (5 bases). This CDR3 comprises 16 residues. The germline V and J ends were trimmed by 5 bases and 2 bases, with 16 bases remaining between them. The germline CDR1 and CDR2 sequences are SGHAT and FQNNGV. In DNA, the CDR3 is TGTGCCAGCAGCCAAGTTTCAGGGAAGGCCTACAATGAGCAGTTCTTC. Translating it yields CASSQVSGKAYNEQFF.

This clonotype was recorded a few times. The gene calls are TRBV29-1 and TRBJ1-4, with TRBD1 matching 9 bases. There are 13 residues in the CDR3. The germline CDR1 and CDR2 sequences are SQVTM and ANQGSEA. The V and J ends lost 4 bases and 8 bases, in that order; junction bases with no gene match: 5. The CDR3 DNA reads TGCAGCGTTGCACAGGGGGCAGGGGAAAAACTGTTTTTT. Protein sequence: CSVAQGAGEKLFF.

In this sample, this clonotype turned up a few times. This chain connects TRBV6-2 or TRBV6-3 to TRBJ2-3; 10 positions agree with TRBD2. This CDR3 contains 15 residues. V lost 3 bases and J lost 2; bases outside the gene matches: 2. Germline CDR1 and CDR2: MNHEY and SVGEGT. The CDR3: CASSYLAGATDTQYF. The CDR3 region has the DNA TGTGCCAGCAGTTATCTAGCGGGGGCCACAGATACGCAGTATTTT.

The chain links TRBV4-1 to TRBJ2-7; 12 nucleotides align to TRBD1. The V gene's germline CDR1 is MGHRA and CDR2 YSYEKL. The CDR3 contains 15 residues. The V segment lost 3 bases and the J segment 3 bases; nucleotides outside the gene matches: 3. CDR3 sequence (DNA): TGCGCCAGCAGCCAGGGGACAGGGGGCTACTACGAGCAGTACGTC. It translates to CASSQGTGGYYEQYV.

There are a few counts of this clonotype. The chain uses TRBV24-1 and TRBJ1-2; D gene uncertain. The germline V gene has CDR1 KGHDR and CDR2 SFDVKD. The V end was cut by 5 bases, the J end by 7 bases, with 13 bases between. CDR3 length: 13 residues. The CDR3 DNA reads TGTGCCACCAGTGCCCCTGGAGTTCGTGGCTACACCTTC. This encodes CATSAPGVRGYTF.

The table lists this clonotype with a few counts. The chain employs TRBV12-3 or TRBV12-4 and TRBJ1-4; TRBD1 might be the D (5 bases). The V gene lost 5 bases and the J gene lost 8 bases, with 15 bases spanning the gap. The CDR3 is 14 amino acids. As DNA, the CDR3 is TGTGCCAGCAGTAGACTCAACAACAGGGAAAAACTGTTTTTT. This sequence encodes CASSRLNNREKLFF.

This clonotype has a handful of counts. The chain employs TRBV28 and TRBJ2-2, with TRBD2 matching over 9 bases. The CDR3 totals 15 residues. J gave up 7 bases and V 2 bases, and 5 bases lay outside the gene matches. The V gene's germline CDR1 is MDHEN and CDR2 SYDVKM. In DNA form, the CDR3 reads TGTGCCAGCAGTTTAAATCCAGCGGGGGGCGGGGAGCTGTTTTTT. It codes for CASSLNPAGGGELFF.

This chain's CDR3 is CASKRDTDYEQYV. CDR3 nucleotides: TGTGCCAGCAAGCGGGACACTGACTACGAGCAGTACGTC. V and J are TRBV2 and TRBJ2-7; possible D gene TRBD2, 7 bases. The germline V gene encodes CDR1 SNHLY and CDR2 FYNNEI. V lost 7 bases and J lost 3, with 13 bases in between. The CDR3 runs to 13 residues.

V and J are TRBV11-2 and TRBJ2-1, with D perhaps matching TRBD2 (5 bases). Germline lookup yields CDR1 SGHAT and CDR2 FQNNGV. V gave up 0 bases and J gave up 5 bases, with 11 bases separating them. The CDR3 has 15 amino acids. CDR3 loop: CASSLDRGQHNEQFF. The CDR3 DNA reads as TGTGCCAGCAGCTTAGATCGAGGGCAGCACAATGAGCAGTTCTTC.

This sequence joins TRBV18 and TRBJ2-3; TRBD2 is a possible D gene (5 bases). The CDR3 is made up of 14 amino acids. Germline CDR1 is KGHSH and CDR2 is LQKENI. V was clipped by 3 bases and J by 2 bases, with 9 bases between them. CDR3 in amino acids: CASSPDSPTDTQYF. CDR3 bases: TGTGCCAGCTCACCGGACTCTCCCACAGATACGCAGTATTTT.

This clonotype was recorded a few times. This chain joins TRBV27 and TRBJ2-1; D possibly matches TRBD1 or TRBD2 (5 bases each). V dropped 4 bases and J dropped 5 bases, with 15 bases sitting between them. Germline CDR1 MNHEY, CDR2 SMNVEV (reference sequence). The CDR3 totals 15 residues. This chain's CDR3 is CASSSMGRPHNEQFF. The CDR3 DNA reads as TGTGCCAGCAGTTCGATGGGACGGCCCCACAATGAGCAGTTCTTC.

This chain links TRBV15 with TRBJ2-6, with 8 positions matching TRBD1. CDR3 length equals 16 residues. The junction had 2 bases not matched to a gene; V was cut back by 2 bases and J by 2 bases. Germline V lookup: CDR1 LNHNV, CDR2 YYDKDF (reference sequence). CDR3 DNA sequence: TGTGCCACCAGCAGAACAGGGGGTGCTGGGGCCAACGTCCTGACTTTC. Its protein product is CATSRTGGAGANVLTF.

The V call is TRBV5-1, the J call TRBJ2-1; TRBD2 matches 13 bases. The CDR3 has 18 residues. The germline V gene encodes CDR1 SGHRS and CDR2 YFSETQ. Losses at the gene ends were 6 bases for V and 2 bases for J; bases not matched to a gene: 11. This chain's CDR3 is CASKRGTSGIRAYNEQFF. CDR3 bases: TGCGCCAGCAAAAGGGGGACTAGCGGGATTCGCGCCTACAATGAGCAGTTCTTC. Full variable domain (outside the CDR3, taken from reference TRBV5-1 and TRBJ2-1): KAGVTQTPRYLIKTRGQQVTLSCSPISGHRSVSWYQQTPGQGLQFLFEYFSETQRNKGNFPGRFSGRQFSNSRSEMNVSTLELGDSALYLCASKRGTSGIRAYNEQFFGPGTRLTVL.

This clonotype was seen more than once but under ten times. The gene calls are TRBV24-1 and TRBJ2-3; 7 bases align to TRBD1. This CDR3 region has 14 residues. J lost 3 bases, V lost 4 bases, and 3 bases had no gene match. Germline V gene data show CDR1 as KGHDR and CDR2 as SFDVKD. CDR3 sequence: CATSDKDRTDTQYF. CDR3 DNA sequence: TGTGCCACCAGTGACAAGGACAGGACAGATACGCAGTATTTT.

This clonotype occurred a few times. The CDR3 nucleotides read TGTGCCAGCAGCCAACCCGGTAGTCGCACTGAAGCTTTCTTT. This codes for CASSQPGSRTEAFF. This chain links TRBV3-1 with TRBJ1-1, with D unresolved. The V end was cut by 2 bases, the J end by 4 bases, with 11 bases between. The CDR3 has 14 amino acids. CDR1 and CDR2 (germline): LGHDT, YNNKEL (reference sequence).